These 19 T cell receptor beta chains were sequenced from one sample in a study of cytomegalovirus exposure and HLA in healthy donors. Primers included in the PCR were 60 Vbeta and 13 Jbeta primers. Here immunoSEQ multiplex PCR was the method, and the copy in TCRdb shows in-frame clones only, minus some. The data show about 240,000 clones, with around 80% seen just once and around 0.44% held by the top ten. Specimen: PBMCs. Receptors were obtained from a boy between 10 and 17 years old in good health and CMV-seronegative.

The chain links TRBV7-2 to TRBJ2-7; 8 bases line up with TRBD2. Germline CDR1 reads SGHTA; CDR2 reads FQGNSA. The J segment lost 6 bases and the V segment lost 1 base, leaving 11 bases of the junction unmatched. This CDR3 has 16 amino acids. The CDR3 sequence: CASSLGVPGGPSEQYF. The CDR3 DNA reads TGTGCCAGCAGCTTAGGGGTGCCGGGAGGGCCCAGCGAGCAGTACTTC.

This clone was seen only a few times. V gene TRBV6-5 combines with J gene TRBJ2-1, with 14 nucleotides matching TRBD2. V lost 7 bases, J lost 9 bases, and 5 bases stayed unmatched. Germline V lookup: CDR1 MNHEY, CDR2 SVGAGI. The CDR3 contains 14 residues. CDR3 region: CASTSGLAGVEQFF. Here the CDR3 DNA reads TGTGCCAGCACATCGGGACTAGCGGGAGTTGAGCAGTTCTTC.

This clone has more than one count but fewer than ten. The CDR3 bases are TGCGCCAGCAGCCAAGGTAACAGGGGGCGGAACACTGAAGCTTTCTTT. Amino acid sequence: CASSQGNRGRNTEAFF. The genes are TRBV4-1 and TRBJ1-1; 9 bases line up with TRBD1. CDR3 size: 16 residues. Unmatched junction bases numbered 4, after V lost 1 base and J lost 1 base. The V gene's germline CDR1 is MGHRA and CDR2 YSYEKL.

V usage is TRBV4-1 and J usage is TRBJ2-5, with 13 positions matching TRBD2. J lost 7 bases, V lost 4 bases, and 9 bases had no gene match. This CDR3 has 16 amino acids. Germline lookup yields CDR1 MGHRA and CDR2 YSYEKL. The CDR3 DNA sequence: TGCGCCAGCAGCCTGGCCCCGACTAGCGGGAGGACGACCCAGTACTTC. Residues: CASSLAPTSGRTTQYF.

This sequence joins TRBV4-1 and TRBJ2-7, with 10 bases aligning to TRBD1. CDR1 and CDR2 (germline): MGHRA, YSYEKL. This CDR3 has 17 residues. Trimming cost V 3 bases and J 5 bases; bases outside gene matches: 13. The CDR3 DNA reads as TGCGCCAGCAGCCACCGCAGGCTCGGGACAGGGGACCACGAGCAGTACTTC. It codes for CASSHRRLGTGDHEQYF.

The chain recombines TRBV7-9 with TRBJ1-2, with D perhaps TRBD1 (6 bases). The CDR3 contains 14 residues. Germline assignment: CDR1 SEHNR and CDR2 FQNEAQ (reference sequence). The ends were cut back, 6 bases at V and 4 bases at J, with 15 bases in the middle. DNA for the CDR3: TGTGCCAGCAGTTCCCAGGGGATCCCCTATGGCTACACCTTC. Its protein is CASSSQGIPYGYTF.

The V and J genes are TRBV19 and TRBJ2-4, with D possibly TRBD1 on 6 matching bases. This CDR3 contains 17 residues. Germline assignment: CDR1 LNHDA and CDR2 SQIVND (reference sequence). Trimming left V 5 bases short and J 8 bases short, with 25 bases between. The CDR3 reads CASSARVYRERGDIQYF. The DNA for the CDR3 is TGTGCCAGTAGTGCCCGGGTCTACAGGGAGCGAGGGGACATTCAGTACTTC.

The genes are TRBV6-6 and TRBJ1-2; TRBD1 aligns across 8 bases. With V trimmed by 5 bases and J by 2 bases, 10 bases remained unmatched. CDR3 length equals 16 residues. Germline CDR1 and CDR2: MNHNY and SVGAGI (reference sequence). The CDR3 nucleotides are TGTGCCAGCAGTAGCTTAACCGGGACAGGAAACTATGGCTACACCTTC. Its translation is CASSSLTGTGNYGYTF.

V is TRBV19 and J is TRBJ2-5, with 11 positions matching TRBD2. The DNA matches TRBJ2-7 better at its end, which makes the J call doubtful. This CDR3 region has 16 residues. Looked up from germline, CDR1 is LNHDA and CDR2 is SQIVND (reference sequence). The CDR3 loop reads CASSIGASGRTYEQYF. The CDR3 bases are TGTGCCAGTAGTATAGGTGCTAGCGGGAGGACCTACGAGCAGTACTTC.

This clone was counted between two and nine times. The rearrangement uses TRBV6-6 and TRBJ2-2, with 8 bases matching TRBD1. J gave up 1 base and V 4 bases, and 2 bases lay outside the gene matches. There are 15 residues in the CDR3. Germline CDR1 reads MNHNY; CDR2 reads SVGAGI (reference sequence). This CDR3 is CASSLGQGNTGELFF. The CDR3 nucleotides read TGTGCCAGCAGTTTAGGACAGGGGAACACCGGGGAGCTGTTTTTT.

J is TRBJ2-1 and V is TRBV7-6; 8 bases fit TRBD2. This CDR3 has 15 amino acids. The V segment lost 3 bases and the J segment 1 base; nucleotides outside the gene matches: 2. The germline V gene encodes CDR1 SGHVS and CDR2 FNYEAQ. CDR3 region: CASSFVAGSYNEQFF. The CDR3 bases are TGTGCCAGCAGCTTCGTAGCGGGATCCTACAATGAGCAGTTCTTC.

The rearrangement uses TRBV29-1 and TRBJ2-3; 9 bases are a match to TRBD1. The V gene's germline CDR1 is SQVTM and CDR2 ANQGSEA. Trimming cost V 7 bases and J 1 base; bases outside gene matches: 6. This CDR3 comprises 14 residues. In DNA, the CDR3 is TGCAGCGCCACGTGGACAGGGGGCACAGATACGCAGTATTTT. This encodes CSATWTGGTDTQYF.

J is TRBJ2-3 and V is TRBV28; 11 positions match TRBD2. The CDR3 has 14 residues. Trimming at V came to 5 bases and at J to 6 bases, leaving 4 bases not matched to a gene. CDR1 and CDR2 (germline): MDHEN, SYDVKM. CDR3 DNA sequence: TGTGCCAGCAGTATAGCGGGGGGGCCTGATACGCAGTATTTT. Its protein is CASSIAGGPDTQYF.

This clone appeared a few times. This chain links TRBV5-5 with TRBJ1-6; no definite D call. Trimming removed 0 bases at V and 4 bases at J, with 11 bases between. This CDR3 is 16 amino acids long. The germline V gene has CDR1 SGHKS and CDR2 YYEKEE (reference sequence). DNA of the CDR3: TGTGCCAGCAGCTTGGAACGGAGGATGTATAATTCACCCCTCCACTTT. Translation gives CASSLERRMYNSPLHF.

The V call is TRBV5-1, the J call TRBJ2-3, with 7 bases that match TRBD1. V lost 3 bases, J lost 8 bases, and 12 bases stayed unmatched. CDR3 length equals 15 residues. The germline V gene encodes CDR1 SGHRS and CDR2 YFSETQ. CDR3 sequence (DNA): TGCGCCAGCAGCTCGTCCAACCGGGACAGAAGTACGCAGTATTTT. Protein sequence: CASSSSNRDRSTQYF.

V is TRBV30 and J is TRBJ1-1, with 11 bases lining up with TRBD1. Germline V gene lookup returns CDR1 GTSNPN and CDR2 SVGIG (reference sequence). The ends lost 4 bases at V and 4 bases at J; junction bases unmatched: 2. The CDR3 runs to 13 residues. Here the CDR3 reads CAWTGTGGTEAFF. CDR3 bases: TGTGCCTGGACGGGGACAGGGGGCACTGAAGCTTTCTTT.

The V and J genes are TRBV4-1 and TRBJ2-5, with TRBD2 identical over 10 bases. The germline V gene encodes CDR1 MGHRA and CDR2 YSYEKL. The V and J ends lost 0 bases and 5 bases, in that order; junction bases with no gene match: 12. The CDR3 contains 18 residues. In DNA form, the CDR3 reads TGCGCCAGCAGCCAAGATATACTAGCGGGGACGCGGGGGGAGACCCAGTACTTC. Translation gives CASSQDILAGTRGETQYF.

V is TRBV14 and J is TRBJ2-7; TRBD2 agrees at 9 bases. CDR1 and CDR2 from the germline V gene are SGHDN and FVKESK. The CDR3 spans 14 residues. V gave up 4 bases and J gave up 6 bases; unmatched junction bases: 7. In nucleotides, the CDR3 is TGTGCCAGCAGCCCTCTAACTAGCGGGTCCGAGCAGTACTTC. Encoded protein: CASSPLTSGSEQYF.

The genes are TRBV30 and TRBJ1-2; possible D gene TRBD1, 6 bases. Germline CDR1 GTSNPN, CDR2 SVGIG (reference sequence). Trimming stripped 0 bases from V and 4 bases from J, with 15 bases between. CDR3 length equals 15 residues. The CDR3 nucleotides read TGTGCCTGGAGTGTACGACACAGGGACGGCTATGGCTACACCTTC. It is translated as CAWSVRHRDGYGYTF.